This passage covers 10 T cell receptor beta chains from one sample sequenced in a study of cytomegalovirus exposure and HLA in healthy donors. With 60 Vbeta and 13 Jbeta primers, the PCR was carried out. TCRdb's table, derived via immunoSEQ multiplex PCR, lists solely in-frame clones and lacks some. This table has about 140,000 clones, around 79% appearing once. The sample was PBMCs. The receptors derive from a female donor in good health and CMV-seronegative.

Regarding this clone: Distinct nucleotide sequences in the sample also encode this CDR3. The V call is TRBV11-2, the J call TRBJ1-1; D uncertain. Germline lookup yields CDR1 SGHAT and CDR2 FQNNGV. The CDR3 contains 14 residues. Trimming shortened V by 1 base and J by 1 base, and 7 bases separated the two germline ends. The CDR3 coding sequence is TGTGCCAGCAGCTTAGTTGGAGGGAACACTGAAGCTTTCTTT. Its protein is CASSLVGGNTEAFF.

The chain is built from TRBV6-5 and TRBJ1-6; the match to TRBD1 covers 8 bases. CDR3 length equals 15 residues. Trimming took 0 bases from V and 7 from J; bases not matched to a gene: 2. The germline gives CDR1 MNHEY, CDR2 SVGAGI. CDR3 protein: CASSYSNRGNSPLHF. The CDR3 DNA follows: TGTGCCAGCAGTTACTCGAACAGGGGGAATTCACCCCTCCACTTT.

This clone was observed a few times. The V call is TRBV5-6, the J call TRBJ2-3; 15 bases map to TRBD2. Germline V CDR1 and CDR2: SGHDT, YYEEEE. CDR3 length: 17 residues. Losses at the gene ends were 4 bases for V and 2 bases for J; bases not matched to a gene: 5. The CDR3 region is CASSQGLAGGLTDTQYF. As DNA, the CDR3 is TGTGCCAGCAGCCAAGGACTAGCGGGGGGGCTCACAGATACGCAGTATTTT.

This clone was detected a few times. J is TRBJ2-6 and V is TRBV10-3, with 11 positions matching TRBD1. CDR1 ENHRY and CDR2 SYGVKD come from the germline V gene. The CDR3 spans 17 residues. Trimming at V came to 7 bases and at J to 0 bases, leaving 5 bases not matched to a gene. The CDR3 region is CAIMGTGGRSGANVLTF. Here the CDR3 DNA reads TGTGCCATCATGGGGACAGGGGGTCGCTCTGGGGCCAACGTCCTGACTTTC.

This chain joins TRBV25-1 and TRBJ1-2, with 7 bases identical to TRBD1. Germline CDR1 is MGHDK and CDR2 is SYGVNS. This CDR3 has 15 residues. Losses at the gene ends were 0 bases for V and 5 bases for J; bases not matched to a gene: 6. The CDR3 is CASSEYGTAPYGYTF. The CDR3 nucleotides read TGTGCCAGCAGTGAATACGGGACAGCGCCTTATGGCTACACCTTC.

In regard to this clone: A read error may produce the germline difference seen at one junction end. V and J are TRBV7-7 and TRBJ2-3; maybe TRBD2 (5 bases). This CDR3 has 13 residues. The germline gives CDR1 SSHAT, CDR2 FNYEAQ (reference sequence). The CDR3 is CASSLAQRSEQYF. CDR3 coding DNA: TGTGCTAGCAGCTTAGCGCAGCGGTCAGAGCAGTATTTT.

CDR3 sequence reads: CASSSTSGEAYNEQFF. CDR3 nucleotide sequence: TGCGCCAGCAGCTCGACTAGCGGAGAGGCCTACAATGAGCAGTTCTTC. V is TRBV5-1 and J is TRBJ2-1, with TRBD2 matching 9 bases. The CDR3 covers 16 residues. J gave up 2 bases and V 3 bases, and 6 bases lay outside the gene matches. Germline V lookup: CDR1 SGHRS, CDR2 YFSETQ. The full variable domain, in which reference TRBV5-1 and TRBJ2-1 provide the parts outside the CDR3, is KAGVTQTPRYLIKTRGQQVTLSCSPISGHRSVSWYQQTPGQGLQFLFEYFSETQRNKGNFPGRFSGRQFSNSRSEMNVSTLELGDSALYLCASSSTSGEAYNEQFFGPGTRLTVL.

This chain connects TRBV29-1 to TRBJ2-1, with D possibly being TRBD2 (6 bases). V lost 2 bases and J 4 bases, leaving 12 bases between the germline ends. Germline CDR1 SQVTM, CDR2 ANQGSEA. This CDR3 spans 14 amino acids. The DNA for the CDR3 is TGCAGCGTTGAACCACTAGCAGCTTACAATGAGCAGTTCTTC. Residues: CSVEPLAAYNEQFF.

The chain uses TRBV2 and TRBJ2-6; the D is unclear. The V gene lost 4 bases and the J gene lost 0 bases, with 10 bases spanning the gap. This CDR3 has 16 residues. Germline V CDR1 and CDR2: SNHLY, FYNNEI. CDR3 loop: CASSARRVSGANVLTF. CDR3 in DNA: TGTGCCAGCAGTGCTAGGAGAGTCTCTGGGGCCAACGTCCTGACTTTC.

The CDR3 coding sequence is TGCGCCAGCGGCGGCGCGGGAGGGCCCGAGACCCAGTACTTC. It encodes CASGGAGGPETQYF. The rearrangement links TRBV10-2 to TRBJ2-5, with 9 nucleotides matching TRBD2. Trimming took 8 bases from V and 5 from J; bases not matched to a gene: 9. This CDR3 contains 14 residues. Per the germline V gene, CDR1 is WSHSY and CDR2 is SAAADI.